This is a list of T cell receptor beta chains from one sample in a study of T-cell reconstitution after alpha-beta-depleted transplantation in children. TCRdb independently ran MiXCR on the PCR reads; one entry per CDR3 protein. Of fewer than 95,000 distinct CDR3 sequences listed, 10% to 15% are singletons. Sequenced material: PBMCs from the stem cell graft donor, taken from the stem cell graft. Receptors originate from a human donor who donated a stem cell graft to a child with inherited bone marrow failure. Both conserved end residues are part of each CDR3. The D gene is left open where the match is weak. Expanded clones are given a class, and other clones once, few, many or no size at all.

CASSYLLTSGRSRLFF	TGTGCCAGCAGTTACCTTCTGACTAGCGGGCGAAGTCGGCTGTTTTTT	16	TRBV6-5	many	TRBJ2-2	TRBD2
CSVPLAGGETQYF	TGCAGCGTGCCACTAGCGGGAGGGGAGACCCAGTACTTC	13	TRBV29-1	many	TRBJ2-5	TRBD2
CASSLAARGEAFF	TGCGCCAGCAGCTTGGCGGCTCGGGGCGAAGCTTTCTTT	13	TRBV5-1	.	TRBJ1-1	.
CASSAEQGAPRREWNYNEQFF	TGTGCCAGCAGCGCTGAACAGGGGGCGCCCCGGCGGGAGTGGAACTACAATGAGCAGTTCTTC	21	TRBV4-2	.	TRBJ2-1	TRBD1
CASSLTGGGSGDEQYF	TGTGCCAGCAGCTTAACCGGGGGGGGAAGTGGCGACGAGCAGTACTTC	16	TRBV7-3	many	TRBJ2-7	TRBD2
CSATGAVQGTEAFF	TGCAGTGCCACAGGGGCGGTGCAGGGCACTGAAGCTTTCTTT	14	TRBV20-1	many	TRBJ1-1	TRBD1
CSAITGQGQTGELFF	TGCAGTGCTATAACCGGACAGGGACAAACCGGGGAGCTGTTTTTT	15	TRBV20-1	many	TRBJ2-2	TRBD1
CASSPPKNYGYTF	TGTGCCAGCAGTCCTCCAAAGAACTATGGCTACACCTTC	13	TRBV12-3/TRBV12-4	medium-sized	TRBJ1-2	.
CASRSHVAGVETQYF	TGCGCCAGCAGATCGCATGTAGCGGGAGTGGAGACCCAGTACTTC	15	TRBV5-1	many	TRBJ2-5	TRBD2
CASSLGGTYTDTQYF	TGTGCCAGCAGCCTTGGGGGAACTTACACAGATACGCAGTATTTT	15	TRBV11-3	many	TRBJ2-3	.